A selection of T cell receptor beta chains follows, all from one sample in a study of early T cells in non-severe SARS-CoV-2 infection. TCRdb fed the 5' RACE reads into MiXCR, producing one record per CDR3 protein. The sample has about 39,000 distinct CDR3 sequences, less than 7% seen once. Here the sequenced sample was whole blood, taken at baseline. The receptors here all came from an adult who was a healthcare worker with PCR-confirmed SARS-CoV-2 infection or an uninfected control (not recorded which). Each CDR3 is given with its conserved first and last residue. Fields, in order: clone size, J gene, V gene, D gene, CDR3 DNA, CDR3 protein. D genes are given only for firm matches. A clone size is listed for some rows: how often the clone was seen (once, few, many), or a class if it is expanded.

>many|TRBJ2-2|TRBV20-1|TRBD2
TGCAGTGCTCCCCTAGCGGGCGCGAACACCGGGGAGCTGTTTTTT
CSAPLAGANTGELFF
>many|TRBJ2-5|TRBV20-1|NA
TGCAGTGCTAGCCCCATTTCGGAGACCCAGTACTTC
CSASPISETQYF
>many|TRBJ2-3|TRBV6-6|NA
TGTGCCAGCAGTCCCCCCATCGGGCCCCCGGATACGCAGTATTTT
CASSPPIGPPDTQYF
>many|TRBJ2-7|TRBV12-3/TRBV12-4|TRBD1
TGTGCCATCTCCCAGGGGGCCGAGCAGTACTTC
CAISQGAEQYF
>many|TRBJ2-3|TRBV7-6|NA
TGTGCCAGCAGCGGGGGAGATACGCAGTATTTT
CASSGGDTQYF
>many|TRBJ1-1|TRBV6-4|NA
TGTGCCAGCAGTGACGTATTGGAGTCGCCTACCATGAACACTGAAGCTTTCTTT
CASSDVLESPTMNTEAFF
>many|TRBJ2-7|TRBV29-1|NA
TGCAGCGTTGATGGCAGGGGTAACGAGCAGTACTTC
CSVDGRGNEQYF
>many|TRBJ2-7|TRBV10-3|NA
TGTGCCATCAGTGAGTCGTTATTAAGTTCGATCGGAGAGCAGTACTTC
CAISESLLSSIGEQYF
>NA|TRBJ2-5|TRBV7-8|TRBD1
TGTGCCAGCAGCTTATATCGACTCCCGGGACAGGGAAAGGAGACCCAGTACTTC
CASSLYRLPGQGKETQYF
>many|TRBJ1-3|TRBV7-2|NA
TGTGCCAGCAGCCCCCAGGACGGGCGCTCTGGAAACACCATATATTTT
CASSPQDGRSGNTIYF
>many|TRBJ1-1|TRBV2|NA
TGTGCCAGCAGTGAAGATGGGCAGGGGCTGATGAACACTGAAGCTTTCTTT
CASSEDGQGLMNTEAFF
>few|TRBJ1-1|TRBV6-2/TRBV6-3|TRBD1
TGTGCCAGCAGCACTGACCGGGACAGGGGGCTAGGACCCACTGAAGCTTTCTTT
CASSTDRDRGLGPTEAFF
>many|TRBJ2-1|TRBV10-2|NA
TGCGCCAGCGAGTCCTACAATGAGCAGTTCTTC
CASESYNEQFF
>NA|TRBJ2-7|TRBV7-2|TRBD1
TGTGCCAGCAGCCTTGGTATACAGGGGGGCGAGCAGTACTTC
CASSLGIQGGEQYF
>NA|TRBJ1-1|TRBV6-5|NA
TGTGCCAGCAGTTACGGGGGGGCAGGGATAGGCAACACTGAAGCTTTCTTT
CASSYGGAGIGNTEAFF
>many|TRBJ2-2|TRBV9|TRBD2
TGTGCCAGCAGCGTAAGACTAGCGGGAGGCACCGGGGAGCTGTTTTTT
CASSVRLAGGTGELFF